Shown below are 17 T cell receptor beta chains from a single sample sequenced in a study of spatial heterogeneity in lung cancer. Specified time point: sample taken at primary tumor resection. The authors sequenced whole RNA from tumor, nontumor lung or frozen PBMC without sorting. TCRdb reprocessed the 5' RACE reads with MiXCR, giving one entry per CDR3 protein. The data hold about 2,700 distinct CDR3 sequences, with 8.5% observed a single time. The sample here was normal lung tissue next to the tumor, taken at surgery. These receptors all stem from a male donor with early-stage non-small cell lung cancer.

This clonotype counts as medium-sized. Found in a library prepared for alpha chains, this beta chain is an off-target read, and its abundance has little meaning. The rearrangement links TRBV30 to TRBJ1-1; D is undetermined. Looked up from germline, CDR1 is GTSNPN and CDR2 is SVGIG (reference sequence). The ends were cut back, 4 bases at V and 1 base at J, with 7 bases in the middle. This CDR3 region has 12 residues. CDR3 DNA sequence: TGTGCCTGGACAACGGGGAACACTGAAGCTTTCTTT. Translating gives CAWTTGNTEAFF.

By frequency in the sample, this clonotype is medium-sized (0.01 to 0.1%). A library made for alpha chains picked up this beta chain off target, so its size means little. V and J are TRBV6-2 or TRBV6-3 and TRBJ2-7; D is ambiguous. The CDR3 totals 15 residues. Germline V gene data show CDR1 as MNHEY and CDR2 as SVGEGT. Trimming stripped 0 bases from V and 0 bases from J, with 9 bases between. The CDR3: CASSYSRVSSYEQYF. The CDR3 DNA reads TGTGCCAGCAGTTACTCGAGAGTCAGCTCCTACGAGCAGTACTTC.

This clonotype was found many times. This beta chain is a stray read from a library made for alpha chains; its abundance is not meaningful. Written as DNA, the CDR3 is TGTGCCAGCAGTTTTGCTGATACGCAGTATTTT. It translates to CASSFADTQYF. J is TRBJ2-3 and V is TRBV12-3 or TRBV12-4; no firm D call. V was pared by 3 bases and J by 6 bases, with 4 bases between. CDR3 length equals 11 residues.

By sample share, this clonotype is medium-sized. Because this beta chain is a stray read in a library intended to capture alpha chains, its abundance should not be given much weight. The chain is built from TRBV4-3 and TRBJ1-5, with D uncertain. V lost 0 bases, J lost 6 bases, and 9 bases lay in between. The CDR3 sequence is 14 residues long. Germline lookup yields CDR1 LGHNA and CDR2 YSLEER. The DNA of the CDR3 is TGCGCCAGCAGCCAAGACAGTATAGTTCAGCCCCAGCATTTT. Protein sequence: CASSQDSIVQPQHF.

A few counts support this clonotype. This beta chain turned up in a library designed for alpha chains; as an off-target read, its abundance says little. The chain has TRBV29-1 and TRBJ2-5; perhaps TRBD1 as D (6 bases). The CDR3 is 18 amino acids. V lost 0 bases and J lost 1, with 21 bases in between. The germline V gene has CDR1 SQVTM and CDR2 ANQGSEA. DNA for the CDR3: TGCAGCGTTGAAGATCTTGAGGACAGCCCCACTACCCAAGAGACCCAGTACTTC. This sequence encodes CSVEDLEDSPTTQETQYF.

This clonotype is medium-sized (0.01 to 0.1%) within its sample. Found in a library prepared for alpha chains, this beta chain is an off-target read, and its abundance has little meaning. V usage is TRBV23-1 and J usage is TRBJ2-7; D not resolved. TRBV23-1 is an ORF, with its function uncertain. The CDR3 is 14 amino acids. V lost 4 bases to trimming and J lost 0 bases, with 10 bases between them. The CDR3 DNA follows: TGCGCCAGCAGTCGCAGGCCGAGCTCCTACGAGCAGTACTTC. As protein: CASSRRPSSYEQYF.

To note about this clonotype: This beta chain turned up in a library designed for alpha chains; as an off-target read, its abundance says little. This chain uses TRBV29-1 with TRBJ2-7; 9 bases fit TRBD1. Germline loops: CDR1 SQVTM, CDR2 ANQGSEA. V shed 7 bases, J shed 5 bases, and the junction held 15 bases outside the gene matches. This CDR3 spans 15 amino acids. CDR3 loop: CSAGNGGTGMDEQYF. In DNA, the CDR3 is TGCAGCGCTGGGAACGGGGGGACAGGGATGGACGAGCAGTACTTC.

By share, this clonotype ranks as medium-sized (0.01 to 0.1%). This beta chain was picked up by a library intended for alpha chains and is off target, so its count carries little meaning. This chain links TRBV6-5 with TRBJ1-6, with D possibly matching TRBD1 (5 bases). CDR3 length: 16 amino acids. Germline values: CDR1 MNHEY, CDR2 SVGAGI. V was trimmed by 3 bases and J by 0 bases, leaving 9 bases between them. The CDR3 DNA is TGTGCCAGCAGTTATCAGGGCCGCTCCTATAATTCACCCCTCCACTTT. It encodes CASSYQGRSYNSPLHF.

This clonotype was picked up a small number of times. In a library made to pick up alpha chains, this beta chain is a stray read with a size that means little. The chain carries TRBV7-2 and TRBJ2-3, with 14 bases identical to TRBD2. The CDR3 is 16 residues long. With V trimmed by 5 bases and J by 2 bases, 3 bases remained unmatched. Looked up from germline, CDR1 is SGHTA and CDR2 is FQGNSA. The CDR3 DNA reads TGTGCCAGCAGCACGGGACTAGCGGGGGCCACAGATACGCAGTATTTT. Amino acid sequence: CASSTGLAGATDTQYF.

This clonotype was counted ten times or more. Within a library made for alpha chains, this beta chain is off target, and its count is uninformative. The rearrangement links TRBV10-2 to TRBJ2-2; 10 bases line up with TRBD2. Trimming cost V 6 bases and J 1 base; bases outside gene matches: 8. This CDR3 contains 17 residues. Germline CDR1 reads WSHSY; CDR2 reads SAAADI. The CDR3 DNA reads TGCGCCAGCAGGAGCCCTAGCGGGAGAGGGAACACCGGGGAGCTGTTTTTT. Protein sequence: CASRSPSGRGNTGELFF.

Judged by abundance, this clonotype is medium-sized. The size of this beta chain means little, since it is a stray read in a library made for alpha chains. This chain connects TRBV2 to TRBJ2-3; TRBD1 matches 7 bases. The CDR3 has 15 amino acids. The germline V gene has CDR1 SNHLY and CDR2 FYNNEI. After removal of 6 bases from V and 5 bases from J, the junction contained 11 bases not matched to a gene. The CDR3 reads CASSNPDRVGDTQYF. CDR3 in DNA: TGTGCCAGCAGCAACCCTGACAGGGTCGGAGATACGCAGTATTTT.

Concerning this clonotype itself: The library was prepared for alpha chains; this beta chain is a stray read, so its frequency means little. This chain uses TRBV20-1 with TRBJ2-5, with no clear D. CDR3 length: 14 amino acids. Trimming stripped 3 bases from V and 7 bases from J, with 18 bases between. Germline V gene sequence: CDR1 DFQATT, CDR2 SNEGSKA (reference sequence). Here the CDR3 DNA reads TGCAGTGCTAGGGCTCCACGCAACTTGGGGACCCAGTACTTC. This codes for CSARAPRNLGTQYF.

This clonotype rates as medium-sized (0.01 to 0.1%). This beta chain is a stray sequence in a library constructed for alpha chains; its clone size is not meaningful. The CDR3 loop is CASSRTDDEQYF. The CDR3 coding sequence is TGTGCCAGCAGTCGGACAGACGACGAGCAGTACTTC. The chain carries TRBV6-8 and TRBJ2-7; possible D gene TRBD1, 6 bases. Trimming took 5 bases from V and 5 from J, leaving 10 bases between them. The CDR3 totals 12 residues. Germline V lookup: CDR1 MNHGY, CDR2 SAAAGT.

By proportion, this clonotype is large. The library was designed around alpha chains, so this beta chain is a stray read whose abundance carries little weight. CDR3 amino acids: CASSLSQGAWEQYF. The CDR3 DNA follows: TGTGCCAGCAGCTTATCTCAGGGGGCCTGGGAGCAGTACTTC. This chain uses TRBV11-2 with TRBJ2-7, with 8 bases fitting TRBD1. The CDR3 covers 14 residues. Germline values: CDR1 SGHAT, CDR2 FQNNGV. V shed 2 bases and J 7 bases; nucleotides not matched to a gene: 7.

In this sample, this clonotype is medium-sized (0.01 to 0.1%). With the library built for alpha chains, this beta chain is off target and its frequency is not meaningful. The chain links TRBV9 to TRBJ1-1; no definite D call. Trimming took off 0 bases at V and 2 bases at J, with 11 bases between the two ends. CDR1 and CDR2 from the germline V gene are SGDLS and YYNGEE. This CDR3 comprises 15 residues. This CDR3 reads CASSVASGPNTEAFF. The DNA of the CDR3 is TGTGCCAGCAGCGTAGCTTCAGGACCTAACACTGAAGCTTTCTTT.

By sample share, this clonotype is medium-sized. This beta chain is an unintended read in a library built for alpha chains; its size means little. V gene TRBV29-1 combines with J gene TRBJ1-3; TRBD1 might be the D (5 bases). The CDR3 has 13 amino acids. Trimming removed 4 bases at V and 1 base at J, with 8 bases between. Germline V gene data show CDR1 as SQVTM and CDR2 as ANQGSEA. CDR3 DNA: TGCAGCGTTGGGGACGGATCTGGAAACACCATATATTTT. Translated: CSVGDGSGNTIYF.

This clonotype was counted at least ten times. A library made for alpha chains picked up this beta chain off target, so its size means little. This chain joins TRBV30 and TRBJ2-5; D uncertain. V lost 1 base and J lost 4, with 7 bases in between. The V gene's germline CDR1 is GTSNPN and CDR2 SVGIG (reference sequence). This CDR3 has 12 residues. The CDR3 loop is CAWSEVGETQYF. The CDR3 coding sequence is TGTGCCTGGAGTGAAGTGGGAGAGACCCAGTACTTC. Full variable domain (remainder filled in from reference TRBV30 and TRBJ2-5): SQTIHQWPATLVQPVGSPLSLECTVEGTSNPNLYWYRQAAGRGLQLLFYSVGIGQISSEVPQNLSASRPQDRQFILSSKKLLLSDSGFYLCAWSEVGETQYFGPGTRLLVL.